Below, one TCR beta chain is given with its context. What antigen it recognizes has not been identified. The record has no base qualities; no much larger clone is one base away. Donors of the sequenced samples were patients with active juvenile idiopathic arthritis. Cells were sorted right after thawing, and dead cells were excluded with Live/Dead Fixable Near-IR Stain. This specimen comes from a study of circulating and synovial CD4+ cells in juvenile arthritis (dated by TCRdb to 2013 to 2016). In the study overall: Within each patient, the study compared the TCRbeta CDR3 repertoires of three groups: circulating HLA-DR+ CD4 T cells, bulk blood CD4 T cells, and synovial CD4 T cells. Repertoire sequencing aimed to confirm that a circulating synovial-like CD4 T cell subset was enriched in synovial clonotypes. Beyond this particular receptor, the publication reports: Because T cell genome counts differed by at least an order of magnitude between CPL and bulk blood CD4 samples, sample-size effects were addressed. Circulating pathogenic-like lymphocytes were found to cluster with synovial T cells, and a substantially higher fraction of CDR3 sequences was shared with synovium by circulating pathogenic-like lymphocytes than by bulk blood. Synovial and circulating pathogenic-like lymphocyte repertoires were less diverse than bulk blood CD4 repertoires, and some CPL samples were as oligoclonal as synovium. Because overlap with synovium rose as sequencing depth increased, the measured fractions of shared clonotypes likely underestimated the overlap of the full repertoire. The difference between circulating pathogenic-like lymphocytes and bulk blood T cells was not detected by traditional Vbeta family usage analysis.

To prepare the library, the immunoSEQ multiplex PCR assay was applied. An external provider carried out the TCRbeta CDR3 sequencing as a commercial service. In the source study's methods: Productive nucleotide sequences and amino acid sequences obtained through in silico translation were used in the analyses. To equalise sample size, diversity was assessed as Renyi entropy across alpha values by taking the median of 200 repeated subsamples. For clustering, the distance between each pair of repertoires was computed as one minus the Chao-modified Jaccard index, which corrected for under-sampling. Frequency-weighted overlap with synovial clonotypes was calculated over 200 sample sizes with 200 draws without replacement at each size, and the overlap was reported at the size of the smaller sample. TCRdb limited this immuneACCESS table to in-frame rearrangements with V and J called. A share of clones is missing; checked studies link under half to unresolved V genes, and the rest is unexplained. That table is the source of V, J and clone size, and D and trimming were worked out from the DNA. The sample table contains tens of thousands of clones; only one count was recorded for nearly 97% of them. 0.15% to 0.2% of the sample is in the top ten clones.

Sequenced sample: CD4+ T cells from blood. The source is a human donor with juvenile idiopathic arthritis.

CDR3 region: CASSRDRHYEQYF. The DNA sequence reads TGTGCCAGCTCCCGTGACAGGCACTACGAGCAGTACTTC. The sequence is built from TRBV6-1 and TRBJ2-5; possibly the D gene is TRBD1, per 6 matching bases. The DNA end lines up better with TRBJ2-7; the J call may be wrong. CDR1 and CDR2 (MNHNS, SASEGT) derive from the germline V gene. The CDR3 spans 13 residues, from the cysteine through the phenylalanine. The only DNA kept is the CDR3, 39 bases in frame from the first base.